Listed below are T cell receptor beta chains from one sample, sequenced in a study of lymphopenia after photon versus proton radiotherapy. Clones were sequenced by immunoSEQ multiplex PCR, and TCRdb holds only the in-frame ones, with some missing. The sample contains about 65,000 clones, about nine tenths of which appear only once. This specimen was peripheral blood, taken from a patient treated with proton-based radiotherapy. Receptors originate from an elderly man with esophageal cancer. CDR3s include the opening cysteine and the closing phenylalanine or tryptophan. Fields, in order: D gene, J gene, V gene, CDR3 protein, CDR3 DNA. D genes are given only for firm matches.

TRBD2 TRBJ2-5 TRBV6-5 CASSYSRGSVQETQYF TGTGCCAGCAGTTACTCTCGCGGGAGTGTCCAAGAGACCCAGTACTTC
- TRBJ2-7 TRBV30 CAWTSSPYEQYF TGTGCCTGGACTAGCTCACCCTACGAGCAGTACTTC
TRBD2 TRBJ2-7 TRBV4-1 CASSQAIAGTSVYEQYF TGCGCCAGCAGCCAAGCCATCGCCGGGACTAGCGTCTACGAGCAGTACTTC
TRBD1 TRBJ1-2 TRBV27 CASSFAGGAPNYGYTF TGTGCCAGCAGTTTCGCAGGGGGCGCCCCCAACTATGGCTACACCTTC
TRBD2 TRBJ2-7 TRBV27 CATFRLAGAGMGQYF TGTGCCACCTTTCGCCTAGCGGGGGCGGGGATGGGGCAGTACTTC
- TRBJ1-2 TRBV5-4 CASSFNGQSYGYTF TGTGCCAGCAGCTTTAATGGACAGTCCTATGGCTACACCTTC
- TRBJ1-6 TRBV5-6 CASSSRASGGGNSPLHF TGTGCCAGCAGCTCGCGAGCGTCGGGGGGTGGAAATTCACCCCTCCACTTT
- TRBJ1-3 TRBV6-5 CASSFLGRSSGNTIYF TGTGCCAGCAGTTTTCTTGGCAGGAGCTCTGGAAACACCATATATTTT
TRBD1 TRBJ2-5 TRBV11-2 CASSEDRLQETQYF TGTGCCAGCAGCGAGGACAGGCTCCAAGAGACCCAGTACTTC
TRBD2 TRBJ2-3 TRBV5-1 CASSFSGLSTDTQYF TGCGCCAGCAGCTTTAGCGGGTTAAGCACAGATACGCAGTATTTT
TRBD2 TRBJ2-1 TRBV6-1 CASRPSGGAWEQFF TGTGCCAGCAGACCTAGCGGGGGTGCATGGGAGCAGTTCTTC
- TRBJ2-7 TRBV19 CASIRGFPYEQYF TGTGCCAGTATTAGGGGATTCCCCTACGAGCAGTACTTC
- TRBJ2-7 TRBV18 CASSPLAENSYEQYF TGTGCCAGCTCACCGCTTGCGGAGAACTCCTACGAGCAGTACTTC
- TRBJ2-1 TRBV7-6 CASSLRGLTGGYNEQFF TGTGCCAGCAGCTTAAGAGGGCTCACAGGAGGCTACAATGAGCAGTTCTTC